The sequence of this T cell receptor (beta chain) was determined in a study of blood T cell repertoires in COVID-19 (dated by TCRdb to about 2020). Study-wide context: The collaborator samples originated in the United States, Italy and Spain and spanned the acute and convalescent phases of COVID-19. The prospective study material was composed of cDNA or gDNA derived from T cells, B-cell-depleted T cells, or PBMCs. The dataset comprised deeply sampled blood TCRbeta repertoires from subjects exposed to, actively infected with, or recovered from COVID-19. The repertoires were released in a freely available public database intended as a resource for research on the immune response to SARS-CoV-2. The samples were drawn from the first 160 participants of the ongoing ImmuneRACE study and from roughly 1,300 subjects provided by 6 global collaborators. A de-identified subject ID, COVID-19 status, age in years and sex were almost always included in the sample metadata. Where available, HLA class I and class II types were obtained from metadata supplied by the sample provider rather than from assay-based typing. Results and caveats for the whole study, not just this receptor: The amount of clinical and demographic metadata varied by source and participant and was provided uncurated.

Points on this clone: The specificity of this receptor is unknown. The input lacks base qualities; no much larger clone sits a single base away.

Whole blood was collected in K2EDTA tubes by collaborating institutions according to the institutions' own protocols. For TCRbeta analysis, collaborators shipped samples in one of three forms: frozen whole blood, isolated PBMCs, or DNA extracted from either of those sample types. CDR1 and CDR2, looked up from the germline V gene, are MGHDK and SYGVNS. Clipping removes 1 base from V and 7 bases from J, with 7 as the unmatched junction base count. The CDR3 starts with the cysteine, ends with the phenylalanine, and has 16 residues. CDR3 DNA is the only sequence kept; it has 48 bases, read in frame from the first base. TCRbeta CDR3 regions were amplified from genomic DNA by means of the immunoSEQ Assay, a bias-controlled multiplex PCR. Processing in the source paper ran as follows. Nucleated cell counts per sample were estimated from amplification of reference gene primers within the assay. To quantify the absolute abundance of each unique TCRbeta CDR3 rearrangement, sequence reads were collapsed and filtered. For each sample, productive Simpson clonality was calculated as the square root of Simpson's diversity index over productive rearrangements. The source is immuneACCESS, and TCRdb retained only in-frame sequences with V and J called. Part of the clones is not carried over; for the studies checked, unresolved V genes explain less than half of this, and the remainder is unexplained. The V and J calls and clone size come from that table; D and trimming were worked out from the DNA. The sample records roughly 200,000 clones, 85% to 90% of which are singletons. In total, the top ten clones hold 2.5% to 3.5% of the sample.

The sequence was collected from a woman in her thirties with active or convalescent COVID-19. Sequenced sample: peripheral blood. Rearrangement joined TRBV25-1 to TRBJ1-5; TRBD1 fits 10 bases in the junction. The base sequence is TGTGCCAGCAGTGAATCCTCGGGACAGGGGAGCCAGCCCCAGCATTTT. This is translated as CASSESSGQGSQPQHF. The entire variable domain, with the stretches around the CDR3 drawn from the reference TRBV25-1 and TRBJ1-5 proteins, is EADIYQTPRYLVIGTGKKITLECSQTMGHDKMYWYQQDPGMELHLIHYSYGVNSTEKGDLSSESTVSRIRTEHFPLTLESARPSHTSQYLCASSESSGQGSQPQHFGDGTRLSIL.